These 17 T cell receptor beta chains originate from one sample sequenced in a study of beta chain features in type 1 diabetes. Study-wide points: Among all four CD4+ subsets, Type 1 diabetes patients had TCRB CDR3s that were moderately but significantly shorter.

These receptors are not linked to any known antigen. Every isolated RNA sample was fully reverse transcribed, so sequencing captured expressed TCRB transcripts. Produced via immunoSEQ multiplex PCR; TCRdb's table is partial and in-frame only. Among some 700,000 clones listed, around an eighth were seen once. The sample comprised naive CD4+ T cells from blood. These TCRs come from a man aged 18 to 29 with type 1 diabetes.

This clone has more than one count but fewer than ten. CDR3 in DNA: TGTGCCAGCTGTACCACGAGTGAGGCTACCTACGAGCAGTACTTC. It codes for CASCTTSEATYEQYF. This chain uses TRBV7-2 with TRBJ2-5, with no clear D. The J call is uncertain, as TRBJ2-7 better fits the DNA end. CDR3 length: 15 amino acids. CDR1 SGHTA and CDR2 FQGNSA come from the germline V gene.

This rearrangement joins TRBV4-1 to TRBJ1-2; 7 positions match TRBD1. Germline V gene data show CDR1 as MGHRA and CDR2 as YSYEKL. The CDR3 loop spans 16 amino acids. The V gene end was trimmed by 3 bases and the J gene end by 4 bases; junction bases not matched to a gene: 11. The CDR3 sequence: CASSHARGLETYGYTF. The CDR3 coding sequence is TGCGCCAGCAGCCACGCAAGGGGGCTAGAAACCTATGGCTACACCTTC.

There are a few counts of this clone. This chain joins TRBV18 and TRBJ2-1, with TRBD2 matching 14 bases. J gave up 8 bases and V 4 bases, and 10 bases lay outside the gene matches. This CDR3 is 17 amino acids long. Germline-derived CDR1 and CDR2 are KGHSH and LQKENI. The DNA for the CDR3 is TGTGCCAGCTCACACGGGACTAGCGGGGGTAGTCACGATGAGCAGTTCTTC. Translation gives CASSHGTSGGSHDEQFF.

The chain is built from TRBV30 and TRBJ2-2, with D possibly being TRBD1 (6 bases). Per the germline V gene, CDR1 is GTSNPN and CDR2 is SVGIG (reference sequence). The V gene lost 2 bases and the J gene lost 5 bases, with 9 bases spanning the gap. The CDR3 runs to 13 residues. The CDR3 nucleotides are TGTGCCTGGAGTATGCAGGGGACCGGGGAGCTGTTTTTT. Translation: CAWSMQGTGELFF.

The J gene is TRBJ2-5, the V gene TRBV27; D is uncertain. The germline gives CDR1 MNHEY, CDR2 SMNVEV (reference sequence). Deletions cut 0 bases from V and 7 bases from J, with 3 bases between. The CDR3 is made up of 11 amino acids. CDR3 protein: CASSLSGTQYF. The CDR3 DNA sequence: TGTGCCAGCAGTTTATCGGGGACCCAGTACTTC.

This clone turned up a few times. The CDR3 is CAARAGPYNEQFF. The CDR3 DNA follows: TGTGCCGCCCGGGCGGGCCCCTACAATGAGCAGTTCTTC. The rearrangement joins TRBV7-9 to TRBJ2-1, with D maybe TRBD2 (5 bases). The CDR3 contains 13 residues. CDR1 is SEHNR, CDR2 FQNEAQ, per germline (reference sequence). V was trimmed by 11 bases and J by 2 bases, leaving 13 bases between them.

This clone occurred once. Different DNA sequences within this sample yield the same CDR3. This chain uses TRBV29-1 with TRBJ1-1; D is possibly TRBD1 (5 bases). The CDR3 spans 11 residues. V lost 4 bases to trimming and J lost 4 bases, with 7 bases between them. The germline gives CDR1 SQVTM, CDR2 ANQGSEA. The CDR3 loop is CSVGQSTEAFF. The CDR3 nucleotides are TGCAGCGTTGGACAGAGCACTGAAGCTTTCTTT.

This clone was recorded a few times. V gene TRBV7-2 combines with J gene TRBJ1-1; the D is unclear. This CDR3 is 14 amino acids long. Trimming left V 5 bases short and J 5 bases short, with 15 bases between. The germline V gene has CDR1 SGHTA and CDR2 FQGNSA. For the CDR3, the DNA is TGTGCCAGCAGCCCCCGTCTGGGATGGACTGAAGCTTTCTTT. The encoded protein is CASSPRLGWTEAFF.

CDR3 DNA: TGTGCCAGCAGTCGGGGGACGGCAAGCTCCTACGAGCAGTACTTC. Protein sequence: CASSRGTASSYEQYF. This sequence joins TRBV2 and TRBJ2-7; the D gene is possibly TRBD2 (6 bases). V gave up 5 bases and J gave up 0 bases, with 14 bases separating them. Per the germline V gene, CDR1 is SNHLY and CDR2 is FYNNEI. This CDR3 comprises 15 residues.

This clone was seen a handful of times. This sample includes further DNA sequences coding for the same CDR3. This chain connects TRBV30 to TRBJ2-1, with D unclear. The V and J ends lost 3 bases and 4 bases respectively, with 4 bases between them. Per germline, CDR1 GTSNPN and CDR2 SVGIG (reference sequence). This CDR3 is 11 amino acids long. CDR3 DNA: TGTGCCTGGAGCAGATACAATGAGCAGTTCTTC. Protein: CAWSRYNEQFF.

This clone came up a few times. This chain joins TRBV13 and TRBJ2-1, with 7 bases aligning to TRBD2. The V gene's germline CDR1 is PRHDT and CDR2 FYEKMQ (reference sequence). V dropped 4 bases and J dropped 7; count of bases not matched to a gene: 7. This CDR3 has 14 residues. CDR3 sequence (DNA): TGTGCCAGCAGCTCCAGGACTAGATTGAATGAGCAGTTCTTC. It codes for CASSSRTRLNEQFF.

The V call is TRBV6-5, the J call TRBJ1-2; D gene ambiguous. With 5 bases removed from V and 5 bases from J, the gap between germline ends came to 12 bases. CDR1 is MNHEY, CDR2 SVGAGI, per germline. The CDR3 spans 13 residues. CDR3 sequence (DNA): TGTGCCAGCAGTGCCGGCGAGCTTTATGGCTACACCTTC. The encoded protein is CASSAGELYGYTF.

This clone was observed a handful of times. This chain links TRBV5-1 with TRBJ1-1; TRBD1 is a possible D gene (5 bases). V was shortened by 2 bases and J by 0 bases, with 20 bases between the two germline ends. The CDR3 has 18 amino acids. Germline V gene lookup returns CDR1 SGHRS and CDR2 YFSETQ. CDR3 sequence: CASSFKRGTSAMNTEAFF. CDR3 bases: TGCGCCAGCAGCTTCAAACGAGGGACGTCGGCCATGAACACTGAAGCTTTCTTT. Variable domain in full (rest from reference TRBV5-1 and TRBJ1-1): KAGVTQTPRYLIKTRGQQVTLSCSPISGHRSVSWYQQTPGQGLQFLFEYFSETQRNKGNFPGRFSGRQFSNSRSEMNVSTLELGDSALYLCASSFKRGTSAMNTEAFFGQGTRLTVV.

The V gene is TRBV7-9, the J gene TRBJ1-5; D is ambiguous. Trimming stripped 0 bases from V and 2 bases from J, with 8 bases between. CDR1 and CDR2 from the germline V gene are SEHNR and FQNEAQ (reference sequence). CDR3 length: 15 residues. The CDR3 region is CASSLAGQGNQPQHF. In nucleotides, the CDR3 is TGTGCCAGCAGCTTAGCAGGGCAGGGCAATCAGCCCCAGCATTTT.

A few counts support this clone. The V call is TRBV5-1, the J call TRBJ2-6; D might be TRBD1 or TRBD2, each matching 5 bases. V lost 2 bases to trimming and J lost 1 base, with 19 bases between them. Germline loops: CDR1 SGHRS, CDR2 YFSETQ. This CDR3 comprises 19 residues. This CDR3 reads CASSFSPGPSDSGANVLTF. As DNA, the CDR3 is TGCGCCAGCAGCTTCTCGCCGGGACCTTCTGATTCTGGGGCCAACGTCCTGACTTTC.

CDR3 in amino acids: CASRTTGGETQYF. CDR3 nucleotides: TGTGCCAGCAGGACGACAGGGGGAGAGACCCAGTACTTC. The rearrangement joins TRBV2 to TRBJ2-5; 9 bases fit TRBD1. Per the germline V gene, CDR1 is SNHLY and CDR2 is FYNNEI. V lost 6 bases and J lost 4; bases outside the gene matches: 3. The CDR3 runs to 13 residues.

This clone has only a few counts. V is TRBV13 and J is TRBJ2-1; D remains ambiguous. The CDR3 has 16 residues. V was clipped by 0 bases and J by 2 bases, with 11 bases between them. CDR1 is PRHDT and CDR2 is FYEKMQ in the germline V gene (reference sequence). The CDR3 loop is CASSLGPGYPYNEQFF. The CDR3 DNA follows: TGTGCCAGCAGCTTAGGGCCTGGGTACCCCTACAATGAGCAGTTCTTC. Variable domain in full (rest from reference TRBV13 and TRBJ2-1): AAGVIQSPRHLIKEKRETATLKCYPIPRHDTVYWYQQGPGQDPQFLISFYEKMQSDKGSIPDRFSAQQFSDYHSELNMSSLELGDSALYFCASSLGPGYPYNEQFFGPGTRLTVL.